The present T cell receptor (beta chain) was sequenced within a study of T cell responses to AZD1222 COVID-19 vaccine. Profiled with immunoSEQ multiplex PCR; TCRdb holds only in-frame clones, not every one. Among around 130,000 clones, over 85% were seen once, and the ten largest hold approximately 3.4%. The CDR3 loop spans 13 amino acids. Germline V gene lookup returns CDR1 MDHEN and CDR2 SYDVKM. V shed 10 bases, J shed 3 bases, and the junction held 8 bases outside the gene matches. With respect to this clone: What it binds is not known.

Study-wide findings and caveats: Clonal diversity may have been underestimated, and the donors were mostly white British, with more females than males.

The source is an adult in good health. Sequencing used peripheral blood, obtained on day 0 of AZD1222 vaccination. This chain connects TRBV28 to TRBJ1-1; 7 nucleotides line up with TRBD1. The CDR3, as DNA: TGTGCCACCCGTACTCAGGGGGACACTGAAGCTTTCTTT. This encodes CATRTQGDTEAFF. Drawing the rest from reference TRBV28 and TRBJ1-1, the complete variable domain is DVKVTQSSRYLVKRTGEKVFLECVQDMDHENMFWYRQDPGLGLRLIYFSYDVKMKEKGDIPEGYSVSREKKERFSLILESASTNQTSMYLCATRTQGDTEAFFGQGTRLTVV.